The present entry profiles one TCR beta chain with its context. CDR3 length: 19 residues. V lost 2 bases, J lost 5 bases, and 10 bases stayed unmatched. Germline V gives CDR1 MGHRA, CDR2 YSYEKL. The sample is drawn from a study of T cell changes during pregnancy in multiple sclerosis. Assay used: immunoSEQ multiplex PCR; TCRdb lists only in-frame clones, some missing. The sample contains 40,000 to 45,000 clones, 89% of which appear only once. The sample in question was CD4+ T cells from peripheral blood mononuclear cells, obtained in the first trimester of pregnancy. V is TRBV4-1 and J is TRBJ2-3, with 16 bases lining up with TRBD2. This clonotype originated in a female donor with multiple sclerosis, enrolled in a pregnancy study. For the CDR3, the DNA is TGCGCCAGCAGCCAACAGGGACTAGCGGGAGGGCCTAGCGTAGATACGCAGTATTTT. Protein product: CASSQQGLAGGPSVDTQYF.